This TCR beta chain was sequenced for a study of blood T cells in healthy people across ages. The second PCR ran about 6 to 11 cycles with a sample-barcoded 5' primer and J-beta primers. One entry per CDR3 protein, called by TCRdb with MiXCR from the 5' RACE reads. The sample lists more than 800,000 distinct CDR3 sequences, about 30% seen once, with roughly 17% in the top ten. Germline values: CDR1 SGHAT, CDR2 FQDESV (reference sequence). V trimming: 4 bases; J trimming: 4 bases; junction bases outside the gene matches: 4. This CDR3 comprises 14 residues. Caucasian individuals from Russia who were healthy and aged 6 to 90 acted as donors. PBMCs numbering at least 7 million were isolated per sample.

The TCR was taken from a woman older than 75 in good health. Specimen: blood. The rearrangement uses TRBV11-1 and TRBJ2-3; TRBD1 matches 8 bases. The CDR3 region has the DNA TGTGCCAGCAGCTCCGACAGGGGTTCAGATACGCAGTATTTT. As protein: CASSSDRGSDTQYF.